This TCR beta chain was observed in a study of neurological immune-mediated disorders. This clonotype was counted many times. Trimming cost V 0 bases and J 10 bases, with 15 bases left between them. The CDR3 is made up of 13 amino acids. Germline-derived CDR1 and CDR2 are DFQATT and SNEGSKA (reference sequence). Using its own MiXCR run on the 5' RACE reads, TCRdb lists one record per CDR3 protein. The table shows 40,000 to 50,000 distinct CDR3 sequences, with roughly 2.5% occurring only once. The V call is TRBV20-1, the J call TRBJ1-2; D perhaps matches TRBD1 (5 bases). This TCR derives from a man between 25 and 39 years old with multiple sclerosis. Sequencing was performed on PBMCs. CDR3 in amino acids: CSARDRGQGVYTF. Here the CDR3 DNA reads TGCAGTGCTAGAGATCGAGGGCAGGGCGTCTACACCTTC.